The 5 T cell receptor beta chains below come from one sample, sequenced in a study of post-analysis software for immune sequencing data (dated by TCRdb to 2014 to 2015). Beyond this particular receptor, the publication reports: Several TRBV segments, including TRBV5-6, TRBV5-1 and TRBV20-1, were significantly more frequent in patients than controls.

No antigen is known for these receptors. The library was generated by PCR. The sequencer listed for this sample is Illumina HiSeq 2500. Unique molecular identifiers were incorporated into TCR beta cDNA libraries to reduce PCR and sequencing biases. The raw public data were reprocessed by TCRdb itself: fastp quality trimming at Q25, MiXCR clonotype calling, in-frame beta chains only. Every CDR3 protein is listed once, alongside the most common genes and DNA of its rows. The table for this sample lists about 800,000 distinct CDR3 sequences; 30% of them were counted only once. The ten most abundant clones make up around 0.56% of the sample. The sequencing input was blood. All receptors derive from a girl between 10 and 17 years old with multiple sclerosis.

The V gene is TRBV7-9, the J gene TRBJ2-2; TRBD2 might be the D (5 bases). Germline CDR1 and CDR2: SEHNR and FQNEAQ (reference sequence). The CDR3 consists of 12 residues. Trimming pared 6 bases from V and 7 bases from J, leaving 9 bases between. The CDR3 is CASRPGDGELFF. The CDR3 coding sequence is TGTGCCAGCAGGCCCGGGGACGGGGAGCTGTTTTTT.

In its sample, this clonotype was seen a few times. This chain's CDR3 is CASSHGQGRSTNEKLFF. As DNA, the CDR3 is TGTGCCAGCAGCCATGGACAGGGGAGGTCTACTAATGAAAAACTGTTTTTT. This sequence joins TRBV4-2 and TRBJ1-4; 9 bases align to TRBD1. Trimming took 3 bases from V and 2 from J; bases not matched to a gene: 7. Germline lookup yields CDR1 LGHNA and CDR2 YNFKEQ. The CDR3 loop spans 17 amino acids.

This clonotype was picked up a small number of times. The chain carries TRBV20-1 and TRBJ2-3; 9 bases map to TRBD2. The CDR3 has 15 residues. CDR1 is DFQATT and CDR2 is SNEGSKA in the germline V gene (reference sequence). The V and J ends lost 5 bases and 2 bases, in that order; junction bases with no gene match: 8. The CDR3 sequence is CSAREPSGATDTQYF. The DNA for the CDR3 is TGCAGTGCTCGGGAGCCTAGCGGGGCCACAGATACGCAGTATTTT.

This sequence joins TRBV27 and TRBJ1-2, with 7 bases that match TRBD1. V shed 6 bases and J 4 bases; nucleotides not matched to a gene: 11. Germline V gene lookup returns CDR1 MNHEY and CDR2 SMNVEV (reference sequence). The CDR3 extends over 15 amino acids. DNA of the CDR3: TGTGCCAGCAGCCTAGTGGGACAGACCTTCTATGGCTACACCTTC. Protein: CASSLVGQTFYGYTF.

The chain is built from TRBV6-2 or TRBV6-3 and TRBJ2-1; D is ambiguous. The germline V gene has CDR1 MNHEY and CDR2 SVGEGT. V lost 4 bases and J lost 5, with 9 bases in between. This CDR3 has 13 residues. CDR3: CASSSTHDNEQFF. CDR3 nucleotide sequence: TGTGCCAGCAGTTCTACGCATGACAATGAGCAGTTCTTC.